The 9 T cell receptor beta chains below were found in one sample sequenced in a study of blood T cell repertoires in COVID-19 (dated by TCRdb to about 2020). The library came from the immunoSEQ multiplex PCR assay. The source is immuneACCESS, and TCRdb retained only in-frame sequences with V and J called. Part of the clones is not carried over; for the studies checked, unresolved V genes explain less than half of this, and the remainder is unexplained. The sample contains about 260,000 clones, approximately 90% of them found a single time. Of the sample, about 3% is held by the ten largest clones. The sample comprised PBMCs or T cells enriched from blood (not recorded which). The receptors were gathered from a woman aged 50 to 60 who had recovered from COVID-19.

The V gene is TRBV5-4, the J gene TRBJ2-5, with TRBD1 matching over 9 bases. Germline-derived CDR1 and CDR2 are SGHNT and YYREEE (reference sequence). Losses at the gene ends were 4 bases for V and 2 bases for J; bases not matched to a gene: 6. The CDR3 contains 15 residues. CDR3 coding DNA: TGTGCCAGCAGCGTAGACAGGGGGAGTCAAGAGACCCAGTACTTC. It specifies CASSVDRGSQETQYF. Together with reference TRBV5-4 and TRBJ2-5, the CDR3 gives the full variable domain: ETGVTQSPTHLIKTRGQQVTLRCSSQSGHNTVSWYQQALGQGPQFIFQYYREEENGRGNFPPRFSGLQFPNYSSELNVNALELDDSALYLCASSVDRGSQETQYFGPGTRLLVL.

This chain joins TRBV10-2 and TRBJ1-2; 10 positions agree with TRBD1. V shed 0 bases and J 8 bases; nucleotides not matched to a gene: 9. CDR3 length: 16 amino acids. The germline V gene has CDR1 WSHSY and CDR2 SAAADI. For the CDR3, the DNA is TGCGCCAGCAGTGAGTCTCGAGACAGGGGGCTTAGAGGCTACACCTTC. This translates into CASSESRDRGLRGYTF.

In this sample, this clone turned up once. The gene calls are TRBV3-1 (or the pseudogene TRBV3-2) and TRBJ2-7, with TRBD2 identical over 15 bases. V shed 1 base, J shed 7 bases, and the junction held 14 bases outside the gene matches. CDR3 length: 19 amino acids. The germline V gene has CDR1 LGHDT and CDR2 YNNKEL (reference sequence). The CDR3 protein is CASSQGIRTSGRAAEEQYF. DNA for the CDR3: TGTGCCAGCAGCCAAGGTATAAGGACTAGCGGGAGGGCTGCCGAGGAGCAGTACTTC.

The genes are TRBV29-1 and TRBJ1-5, with 8 bases identical to TRBD1. The germline gives CDR1 SQVTM, CDR2 ANQGSEA. The CDR3 has 12 residues. The V and J ends lost 7 bases and 7 bases, in that order; junction bases with no gene match: 6. The CDR3 loop is CSARTGNQPQHF. The CDR3 DNA sequence: TGCAGCGCTCGGACAGGGAACCAGCCCCAGCATTTT.

The CDR3 DNA reads as TGTGCCACCGAGACAGCTAATGAAGAGACCCAGTACTTC. It yields the protein CATETANEETQYF. The chain is built from TRBV24-1 and TRBJ2-5, with D possibly TRBD1 on 5 matching bases. Germline lookup yields CDR1 KGHDR and CDR2 SFDVKD. Trimming cost V 9 bases and J 3 bases, with 13 bases left between them. The CDR3 is 13 amino acids.

This chain connects TRBV10-1 to TRBJ2-1, with D maybe TRBD2 (6 bases). Germline V gives CDR1 WNHNN, CDR2 SYGVQD (reference sequence). V was trimmed by 5 bases and J by 0 bases, leaving 11 bases between them. There are 15 residues in the CDR3. This chain's CDR3 is CASSLSGDSYNEQFF. CDR3 nucleotides: TGCGCCAGCAGTCTTAGCGGCGACTCCTACAATGAGCAGTTCTTC.

The chain carries TRBV5-6 and TRBJ1-3; the D is unclear. Germline lookup yields CDR1 SGHDT and CDR2 YYEEEE. Trimming took 0 bases from V and 3 from J, leaving 7 bases between them. The length of the CDR3 is 14 residues. CDR3: CASSLVTFGNTIYF. In nucleotides, the CDR3 is TGTGCCAGCAGCTTGGTTACATTTGGAAACACCATATATTTT. Supplemented by reference TRBV5-6 and TRBJ1-3, the full variable domain reads DAGVTQSPTHLIKTRGQQVTLRCSPKSGHDTVSWYQQALGQGPQFIFQYYEEEERQRGNFPDRFSGHQFPNYSSELNVNALLLGDSALYLCASSLVTFGNTIYFGEGSWLTVV.

A few counts support this clone. V is TRBV24-1 and J is TRBJ2-7; perhaps TRBD1 as D (5 bases). CDR1 KGHDR and CDR2 SFDVKD come from the germline V gene. The CDR3 extends over 15 amino acids. Trimming took off 3 bases at V and 0 bases at J, with 11 bases between the two ends. The CDR3 DNA reads TGTGCCACCAGTGATCATAGGGGTCTCTCCTACGAGCAGTACTTC. Encoded protein: CATSDHRGLSYEQYF.

J is TRBJ2-1 and V is TRBV29-1; 13 bases line up with TRBD2. After removal of 6 bases from V and 0 bases from J, the junction contained 8 bases not matched to a gene. This CDR3 is built from 17 residues. In germline, CDR1 is SQVTM, CDR2 ANQGSEA. The CDR3 loop is CSVAGLAGPSSYNEQFF. Here the CDR3 DNA reads TGCAGCGTGGCGGGACTAGCGGGACCGAGCTCCTACAATGAGCAGTTCTTC.